Following are 17 T cell receptor beta chains from one sample sequenced in a study of graft-versus-host responses after intestinal transplantation (dated by TCRdb to about 2021). Library generation was performed with the immunoSEQ multiplex PCR assay. The source is immuneACCESS, and TCRdb retained only in-frame sequences with V and J called. Part of the clones is not carried over; for the studies checked, unresolved V genes explain less than half of this, and the remainder is unexplained. This sample lists roughly 90,000 clones; 75% to 95% were detected once. The top ten constitute about 6.3% of the sample. Their recognized antigens are unknown. The label giving this sample's time point can be read as: cells obtained before transplantation from donor or recipient. The input for sequencing was unstimulated CD8+ T cells sorted from spleen or lymph node cells, taken before intestinal transplant. Source of these receptors: a human donor who received an intestinal transplant.

The chain couples TRBV28 to TRBJ1-2, with 9 bases fitting TRBD1. This CDR3 region has 15 residues. Germline values: CDR1 MDHEN, CDR2 SYDVKM. V trimming: 7 bases; J trimming: 5 bases; junction bases outside the gene matches: 11. The CDR3 DNA sequence: TGTGCCAGCAACCCGGGGACAGGGTTTCGTTATGGCTACACCTTC. It is translated as CASNPGTGFRYGYTF.

V is TRBV11-3 and J is TRBJ2-2; TRBD2 aligns across 7 bases. CDR1 and CDR2 from the germline V gene are SGHNT and YENEEA. This CDR3 contains 15 residues. After removal of 2 bases from V and 4 bases from J, the junction contained 4 bases not matched to a gene. This CDR3 is CASSLHGGTTGELFF. CDR3 DNA sequence: TGTGCCAGCAGCTTACACGGGGGGACCACCGGGGAGCTGTTTTTT.

This chain joins TRBV28 and TRBJ2-3; 12 bases are a match to TRBD2. V lost 3 bases, J lost 0 bases, and 13 bases stayed unmatched. Germline values: CDR1 MDHEN, CDR2 SYDVKM. CDR3 length: 20 residues. CDR3 amino acids: CASSFPTSGRFRGSTDTQYF. CDR3 sequence (DNA): TGTGCCAGCAGTTTTCCCACTAGCGGGAGGTTCCGGGGTAGCACAGATACGCAGTATTTT.

This clone came up once. This chain connects TRBV6-1 to TRBJ1-2; no clear D. The CDR3 has 11 residues. V was trimmed by 5 bases and J by 8 bases, leaving 9 bases between them. The germline V gene has CDR1 MNHNS and CDR2 SASEGT. The CDR3 region is CASSSGLGYTF. CDR3 DNA sequence: TGTGCCAGCAGTTCCGGGTTAGGCTACACCTTC.

The CDR3 loop is CASSSLLAESYNEQFF. The DNA of the CDR3 is TGTGCCAGCAGTTCGCTACTAGCGGAATCCTACAATGAGCAGTTCTTC. The chain is built from TRBV13 and TRBJ2-1; 8 nucleotides agree with TRBD2. The length of the CDR3 is 16 residues. V gave up 6 bases and J gave up 1 base; unmatched junction bases: 8. Germline CDR1 reads PRHDT; CDR2 reads FYEKMQ (reference sequence). Full variable domain (outside the CDR3, taken from reference TRBV13 and TRBJ2-1): AAGVIQSPRHLIKEKRETATLKCYPIPRHDTVYWYQQGPGQDPQFLISFYEKMQSDKGSIPDRFSAQQFSDYHSELNMSSLELGDSALYFCASSSLLAESYNEQFFGPGTRLTVL.

This clone was observed a handful of times. V usage is TRBV7-2 and J usage is TRBJ1-3; no clear D. V shed 7 bases and J shed 4 bases, with 23 bases lying between them. The CDR3 extends over 17 amino acids. Germline CDR1 reads SGHTA; CDR2 reads FQGNSA. CDR3 in amino acids: CASTLAPPHGDGNTIYF. As DNA, the CDR3 is TGTGCCAGCACCCTAGCCCCCCCACACGGAGACGGAAACACCATATATTTT.

The chain joins TRBV28 to TRBJ1-2, with D hard to call. V was shortened by 3 bases and J by 1 base, with 9 bases between the two germline ends. In germline, CDR1 is MDHEN, CDR2 SYDVKM. The CDR3 sequence is 14 residues long. Here the CDR3 reads CASSFAHHNYGYTF. DNA of the CDR3: TGTGCCAGCAGTTTCGCACACCATAACTATGGCTACACCTTC.

In DNA form, the CDR3 reads TGCGCCAGCAGCTTATCCCAGACAGGGAACTATGGCTACACCTTC. It translates to CASSLSQTGNYGYTF. The chain employs TRBV5-1 and TRBJ1-2, with 7 bases identical to TRBD1. Germline assignment: CDR1 SGHRS and CDR2 YFSETQ. V was pared by 2 bases and J by 2 bases, with 6 bases of the junction left unmatched. CDR3 length equals 15 residues.

DNA for the CDR3: TGTGCCTGGACACTAGCGGGAGTTGGGGATACGCAGTATTTT. Amino acids: CAWTLAGVGDTQYF. The chain has TRBV30 and TRBJ2-3; TRBD2 matches at 11 bases. The J segment lost 6 bases and the V segment lost 4 bases, leaving 6 bases of the junction unmatched. The CDR3 is 14 amino acids. Germline V gene lookup returns CDR1 GTSNPN and CDR2 SVGIG (reference sequence).

In the case of this clone: Lacking the conserved final phenylalanine or tryptophan, this CDR3 likely reflects a read error. The DNA is left out, because the CDR3 cannot be placed on it with certainty; the CDR3 is given as TCRdb lists it. The V call is TRBV19, the J call TRBJ1-6; the table assigns TRBD1, which was not confirmed against the DNA. The germline V gene encodes CDR1 LNHDA and CDR2 SQIVND (reference sequence). The CDR3 is 11 amino acids in total, end residues counted. The CDR3 spells CASSQPGTDPS.

The V gene is TRBV5-6, the J gene TRBJ2-1, with 8 nucleotides matching TRBD2. The germline CDR1 and CDR2 sequences are SGHDT and YYEEEE. The junction had 13 bases not matched to a gene; V was cut back by 3 bases and J by 5 bases. The CDR3 is made up of 17 amino acids. The CDR3 bases are TGTGCCAGCAGCTCGAGACGGGGGGGCTTCCCTAACAATGAGCAGTTCTTC. Translating it yields CASSSRRGGFPNNEQFF.

V usage is TRBV7-7 and J usage is TRBJ2-1, with D uncertain. The CDR3 runs to 13 residues. Germline CDR1 reads SSHAT; CDR2 reads FNYEAQ (reference sequence). Trimming took 2 bases from V and 9 from J, leaving 11 bases between them. CDR3 protein: CASSLNEMGEQFF. The CDR3 coding sequence is TGTGCCAGCAGCTTAAACGAGATGGGTGAGCAGTTCTTC. Full variable domain (outside the CDR3, taken from reference TRBV7-7 and TRBJ2-1): GAGVSQSPRYKVTKRGQDVTLRCDPISSHATLYWYQQALGQGPEFLTYFNYEAQPDKSGLPSDRFSAERPEGSISTLTIQRTEQRDSAMYRCASSLNEMGEQFFGPGTRLTVL.

The chain couples TRBV13 to TRBJ2-6, with 9 bases that match TRBD1. V was pared by 4 bases and J by 0 bases, with 10 bases of the junction left unmatched. Germline V CDR1 and CDR2: PRHDT, FYEKMQ (reference sequence). This CDR3 comprises 19 residues. The CDR3 loop is CASSSSRDRALSGANVLTF. The CDR3, as DNA: TGTGCCAGCAGCTCTTCGCGGGACAGGGCCCTCTCTGGGGCCAACGTCCTGACTTTC.

This chain joins TRBV6-1 and TRBJ2-7; D possibly corresponds to TRBD2 (6 bases). Germline V lookup: CDR1 MNHNS, CDR2 SASEGT. CDR3 size: 13 residues. The ends were cut back, 6 bases at V and 2 bases at J, with 11 bases in the middle. CDR3 bases: TGTGCCAGCAGCAGGGACTTGCCCTACGAGCAGTACTTC. Translating it yields CASSRDLPYEQYF.

V gene TRBV5-5 combines with J gene TRBJ2-5; D is unresolved. From germline, CDR1 is SGHKS and CDR2 YYEKEE (reference sequence). V lost 0 bases and J 7 bases, leaving 4 bases between the germline ends. CDR3 length: 11 residues. The CDR3 DNA sequence: TGTGCCAGCAGCTTGGAAGGGACCCAGTACTTC. It specifies CASSLEGTQYF. Together with reference TRBV5-5 and TRBJ2-5, the CDR3 gives the full variable domain: DAGVTQSPTHLIKTRGQQVTLRCSPISGHKSVSWYQQVLGQGPQFIFQYYEKEERGRGNFPDRFSARQFPNYSSELNVNALLLGDSALYLCASSLEGTQYFGPGTRLLVL.

J is TRBJ2-5 and V is TRBV28; 7 bases map to TRBD1. The tail of the sequence fits TRBJ2-7 better, so the J call may be wrong. Germline loops: CDR1 MDHEN, CDR2 SYDVKM. The CDR3 length is 15 residues. DNA of the CDR3: TGTGCCAGCAGTCCTTACAGGGGATCCTCCTACGAGCAGTACTTC. Encoded protein: CASSPYRGSSYEQYF.

The V and J genes are TRBV7-3 and TRBJ2-1; D unresolved. Per the germline V gene, CDR1 is SGHTA and CDR2 is FQGTGA. Deletions cut 5 bases from V and 4 bases from J, with 12 bases between. The CDR3 contains 14 residues. In DNA, the CDR3 is TGTGCCAGCAGCCCCGACCAGAATTACAATGAGCAGTTCTTC. This encodes CASSPDQNYNEQFF.